The clone carrying this TCR beta chain showed up just a few times. Constant-region reverse primers amplified full-length variable regions, followed by semi-nested Nested Universal Primer A PCR. TCRdb passed the 5' RACE reads through MiXCR, listing each CDR3 protein once. The repertoire includes about 46,000 distinct CDR3 sequences, about 28% of them detected once, and under 2.5% sits in the top ten. V lost 3 bases and J 3 bases, leaving 9 bases between the germline ends. CDR3 length: 14 residues. This chain joins TRBV12-3 or TRBV12-4 and TRBJ1-5, with a possible D match to TRBD1 (6 bases). The receptor comes from a female donor with breast cancer. The sample consisted of naive CD4+ T cells sorted from blood. Subset reported: naive CD4+ T cells, CD4+CD45RA+CD25-. CDR3 bases: TGTGCCAGCAGTTTGGACAGCATCAATCAGCCCCAGCATTTT. It specifies CASSLDSINQPQHF.